The T cell receptor (beta chain) under discussion was sequenced for a study of blood T cell repertoires in COVID-19. About the research overall: PBMCs, B-cell-depleted T cells, or T cells were the source of the cDNA or gDNA that made up the material.

The CDR3 sequence is 13 residues long. V was cut by 7 bases and J by 7 bases, with 16 bases left in between. Germline CDR1 and CDR2: SNHLY and FYNNEI. All enrollees were about 18 to 100 years old and from 20 to 30 US areas. Participants' own reports of clinical history determined their cohort assignment. Using immunoSEQ multiplex PCR, the repertoire was profiled, and TCRdb retains in-frame clones only, with some absent. Of about 210,000 clones in the sample, 80% were seen once. The TCR originated in a man aged 30 to 45 with acute COVID-19. The source material was PBMCs or T cells enriched from blood (not recorded which). The chain links TRBV2 to TRBJ2-5, with TRBD1 as a possible D gene (6 bases). CDR3 in DNA: TGTGCCAGCATTGGGACACTTGCGACGACCCAGTACTTC. Amino acids: CASIGTLATTQYF.